This T cell receptor (beta chain) was observed in a study of CD8 T cells in ankylosing spondylitis (TCRdb year 2017). Some background on the complete study: The study set out to find disease-linked TCR variants by profiling T cell receptor beta repertoires in ankylosing spondylitis patients and healthy donors. The whole study cohort included about a hundred healthy donors and under 30 ankylosing spondylitis patients. Peripheral blood was sampled, and synovial fluid was also collected from ankylosing spondylitis patients.

The research as a whole found: Significant enrichment of the disease-linked clones was reported in matched synovial fluid samples from ankylosing spondylitis patients. The disease-linked clones showed a CD8+ phenotype and occurred at relatively low frequencies in peripheral blood. Some of the motif variants had been reported before in the synovial fluid and blood of reactive arthritis patients, a finding that suggests common disease-initiation mechanisms. Blood from ankylosing spondylitis patients appeared to be characterized by a TCR beta motif composed of about eight highly homologous amino acid variants.

Instrument used: Illumina HiSeq 2500. Quantitative 5'-RACE with molecular barcodes was used to prepare TCR beta libraries. The authors' analysis ran thus. To identify disease-linked TCR variants, a new computational method was used, one built on a probabilistic model of VDJ rearrangement. TCRdb itself trimmed the public reads at Q25 with fastp, ran MiXCR and retained productive beta chains. Identical CDR3 protein sequences are pooled into one entry, listed with their most common genes and DNA. It is TCRdb's table, rather than the study itself, that gives the V and J calls and clone size. The table for this sample lists approximately 400,000 distinct CDR3 sequences; 17% of them were counted only once. In total, the top ten clones hold over 1% of the sample. CDR1 and CDR2 (LGHNA, YNFKEQ) derive from the germline V gene. The CDR3, cysteine through phenylalanine, is 18 amino acids long. Here the CDR3 DNA is all that survives: 54 bases in frame from base 1. At the junction V is shortened by 3 bases and J by 0 bases; bases outside the gene matches: 11.

This clonotype was observed many times. Which antigen it targets is not known. No base quality information exists; no much larger clone differs at one position. The sequence was collected from a male donor with ankylosing spondylitis. Recombination connected TRBV4-2 to TRBJ2-3; 8 bases in the junction line up with TRBD2. Material for sequencing was blood, either unsorted or a sorted T cell fraction (not recorded which). In nucleotide form, the sequence is TGTGCCAGCAGCCAGGGAGCGGGAGCAACTACTAGCACAGATACGCAGTATTTT. This encodes CASSQGAGATTSTDTQYF.